This T cell receptor beta chain appears in the sequencing data of a study of cytomegalovirus exposure and HLA in healthy donors. The PCR made use of 60 Vbeta and 13 Jbeta primers. Data came from immunoSEQ multiplex PCR; TCRdb stores just in-frame clones and leaves some out. This sample carries 200,000 or so clones, around 86% of them seen once, and the ten largest clones take around 6.3%. This clone occurred once. As yet, its antigen is unknown. At the DNA level, this CDR3 is encoded by other sequences in the same sample as well. Study-level points and caveats: Earlier analysis yielded a pattern in which most TCR beta V segments were productive about 90% or about 30% of the time. The later analysis indicated that the majority of CMV-associated TCR beta chains appeared HLA-restricted. A likely sequencing artifact accounted for one observed cluster of highly shared sequence variants. The study recorded fewer than 200 TCR beta chains that were cytomegalovirus-associated.

Trimming took off 0 bases at V and 0 bases at J, with 5 bases between the two ends. Germline CDR1 and CDR2: KGHSH and LQKENI. CDR3 length equals 14 residues. The chain is built from TRBV18 and TRBJ1-1; D not resolved. The source material was PBMCs. The source is a woman between 45 and 60 years old in good health and CMV-seropositive. CDR3 protein: CASSPPGVNTEAFF. The CDR3 nucleotides are TGTGCCAGCTCACCACCCGGGGTGAACACTGAAGCTTTCTTT. Using reference TRBV18 and TRBJ1-1 for the parts outside the CDR3, the full variable domain is NAGVMQNPRHLVRRRGQEARLRCSPMKGHSHVYWYRQLPEEGLKFMVYLQKENIIDESGMPKERFSAEFPKEGPSILRIQQVVRGDSAAYFCASSPPGVNTEAFFGQGTRLTVV.